The 27 T cell receptor beta chains below come from one sample, sequenced in a study of tissue T cells after allogeneic stem cell transplantation. Measured with immunoSEQ multiplex PCR; TCRdb has only the in-frame clones, and not every one. This table holds tens of thousands of clones, 73% found once. The sequencing sample was made of sorted cells pooled from one or two spleens. The receptors were gathered from a pool of C57BL/6 mice in good health.

Note on this clone: The gene names given are mouse names. Read data end 1 residue before the CDR3 end; the end is taken from the germline J gene. The chain uses TRBV16 and TRBJ2-1; TRBD2 matches at 10 bases. Trimming cost V 1 base and J 1 base; bases outside gene matches: 4. Looked up from germline, CDR1 is SGHSA and CDR2 is FRNQAP. The CDR3 is 17 residues long. The sequenced part of the CDR3 DNA is TGTGCAAGCAGCTTAGCCGACTGGGGGGTGAACTATGCTGAGCAGTTC. It yields the protein CASSLADWGVNYAEQF. The CDR3 in its entirety is CASSLADWGVNYAEQFF.

Turning to this clone: Germline and genes: mouse. Read data end 1 residue before the CDR3 end; the end is taken from the germline J gene. This chain links TRBV29 with TRBJ2-4, with D tentatively TRBD2 (6 bases). V lost 5 bases and J lost 0, with 9 bases in between. Looked up from germline, CDR1 is MSHET and CDR2 is SYDVDS. The CDR3 is made up of 14 amino acids. The covered CDR3 bases are TGTGCTAGCAGTCCGGGACTTAGTCAAAACACCTTGTAC. Its protein product is CASSPGLSQNTLY. The entire CDR3 sequence reads CASSPGLSQNTLYF.

Remarks on this clone: Gene names are the mouse ones. The DNA ends 1 residue before the CDR3 does, and the rest of the CDR3 is filled in from the germline J gene. The chain couples TRBV16 to TRBJ1-2; TRBD1 agrees at 7 bases. The CDR3 totals 13 residues. The trim removed 1 base at V and 4 bases at J, leaving 0 bases unmatched. CDR1 is SGHSA, CDR2 FRNQAP, per germline. CDR3 amino acids: CASSLGQGSDYTF. CDR3 DNA (partial): TGTGCAAGCAGCTTAGGACAGGGCTCCGACTACACC.

The table lists this clone with a count of one. Gene names are the mouse ones. The missing CDR3 end, 1 residue past where the read stops, is filled in from the germline J gene. The chain recombines TRBV2 with TRBJ2-1; possible D gene TRBD1, 5 bases. The CDR3 extends over 15 amino acids. The germline V gene encodes CDR1 LGHNA and CDR2 YSYQKL. The ends were cut back, 2 bases at V and 3 bases at J, with 11 bases in the middle. The CDR3 sequence: CASSQQGGFYAEQFF. The CDR3 DNA, read in part, is TGTGCCAGCAGCCAACAGGGTGGGTTCTATGCTGAGCAGTTC.

As regards this clone: Here the gene names and germline are mouse. From the germline J gene comes the end of the CDR3, since the read stops 1 residue before it. The gene calls are TRBV31 and TRBJ1-3; D ambiguous. Germline lookup yields CDR1 GKSSPN and CDR2 SITVG. The CDR3 length is 12 residues. V was pared by 5 bases and J by 0 bases, with 5 bases between. This CDR3 reads CAWGVSGNTLYF. Partial CDR3 DNA: TGTGCCTGGGGGGTTTCTGGAAATACGCTCTAT.

Turning to this clone: Mouse gene names apply. CDR3 DNA (partial): TGTGCCAGCAGTATAGGGACAGGGAGGACAGAAGTCTTC. Its protein product is CASSIGTGRTEVF. The whole CDR3 sequence is CASSIGTGRTEVFF. The rearrangement uses TRBV19 and TRBJ1-1, with 8 bases matching TRBD1. The CDR3 end is not reached by the read, which stops 1 residue before it; the germline J gene fills it in. Germline V CDR1 and CDR2: FNHDT, SITEND (reference sequence). V shed 0 bases and J 5 bases; nucleotides not matched to a gene: 3. The CDR3 is 14 residues long.

Details on this clone: Germline and genes here are mouse. The CDR3 is cut off 1 residue early in the read; its end comes from the germline J gene. This rearrangement joins TRBV2 to TRBJ1-3; D gene unclear. The CDR3 is 16 residues long. Trimming took off 0 bases at V and 0 bases at J, with 9 bases between the two ends. Germline assignment: CDR1 LGHNA and CDR2 YSYQKL. The CDR3 region is CASSQERLNSGNTLYF. The sequenced part of the CDR3 DNA is TGTGCCAGCAGCCAAGAAAGGCTGAATTCTGGAAATACGCTCTAT.

This clone was seen a handful of times. Gene names refer to mouse genes. The observed sequence ends 1 residue before the CDR3 terminus, with the missing tail filled in from the germline J gene. The gene calls are TRBV1 and TRBJ2-7; D is tentatively TRBD1 or TRBD2 (5 bases each). V lost 0 bases, J lost 1 base, and 10 bases lay in between. CDR1 is NSQYPW, CDR2 LRSPGD, per germline (reference sequence). The CDR3 length is 15 residues. CDR3 sequence: CTCSAEGRESYEQYF. The covered CDR3 bases are TGCACCTGCAGTGCAGAGGGGCGCGAGTCCTATGAACAGTAC.

On this clone itself: Mouse names are used for the genes. Coverage ceases 1 residue before the CDR3 finishes, and the germline J gene fills in the end. This chain uses TRBV20 with TRBJ1-2; 7 bases are shared with TRBD1. CDR1 is GFQATS and CDR2 is STVNSAI in the germline V gene. The CDR3 consists of 12 residues. Trimming at V came to 4 bases and at J to 2 bases, leaving 1 base not matched to a gene. Incomplete CDR3 DNA: TGTGGTGCTAAGACAGGGAACTCCGACTACACC. Its protein is CGAKTGNSDYT. The CDR3 in full is CGAKTGNSDYTF.

Points on this clone: The genes and germline here are from mouse. The read terminates 1 residue before the CDR3 end, so the remaining end is supplied by the germline J gene. This rearrangement joins TRBV31 to TRBJ1-5; D is undetermined. This CDR3 has 13 amino acids. V dropped 2 bases and J dropped 1 base, with 6 bases sitting between them. The V gene's germline CDR1 is GKSSPN and CDR2 SITVG. The CDR3 bases that were read are TGTGCCTGGAGTTCACAGAACAACCAGGCTCCGCTT. Protein: CAWSSQNNQAPL. The entire CDR3 protein is CAWSSQNNQAPLF.

This clone has just a few counts. Gene names follow the mouse nomenclature. The read falls 1 residue short of the CDR3 end, and the missing part is taken from the germline J gene. This chain connects TRBV16 to TRBJ2-1; a possible D gene is TRBD1 (5 bases). V gave up 3 bases and J gave up 9 bases, with 6 bases separating them. The CDR3 length is 11 residues. Germline assignment: CDR1 SGHSA and CDR2 FRNQAP. The CDR3 spells CASSLTVEQFF. Incomplete CDR3 DNA: TGTGCAAGCAGCTTGACAGTTGAGCAGTTC.

This clone came up once. Gene names and germline refer to mouse. The observed sequence ends 1 residue before the CDR3 terminus, with the missing tail filled in from the germline J gene. The chain links TRBV16 to TRBJ2-3, with 14 bases identical to TRBD2. From germline, CDR1 is SGHSA and CDR2 FRNQAP. With V trimmed by 4 bases and J by 3 bases, 3 bases remained unmatched. The CDR3 has 16 amino acids. CDR3 bases read: TGTGCAAGCAGCTCGGGACTGGGGGGGCAGGCAGAAACGCTGTAT. Protein sequence: CASSSGLGGQAETLY. The entire CDR3 is CASSSGLGGQAETLYF.

Worth noting for this clone: Gene names are mouse gene names. The sequence runs out 1 residue before the end of the CDR3; the remainder is reconstructed from the germline J gene. V gene TRBV13-3 combines with J gene TRBJ2-7, with 10 positions matching TRBD2. CDR1 and CDR2 from the germline V gene are NNHDY and SYVADS. This CDR3 has 13 residues. The J segment lost 7 bases and the V segment lost 3 bases, leaving 4 bases of the junction unmatched. The sequenced CDR3 bases are TGTGCCAGCAGTGGACTGGGGGGACTCGAACAGTAC. It encodes CASSGLGGLEQY. The complete CDR3 sequence is CASSGLGGLEQYF.

A word on this clone: Gene names and germline match the mouse. The DNA ends 1 residue before the CDR3 does, and the rest of the CDR3 is filled in from the germline J gene. The chain combines TRBV5 with TRBJ1-4; 9 bases line up with TRBD1. Germline CDR1 LGHNA, CDR2 YNLKQL (reference sequence). This CDR3 has 17 amino acids. With 1 base clipped from V and 2 bases from J, the junction kept 5 bases outside the gene matches. The sequenced part of the CDR3 DNA is TGTGCCAGCAGCCAAGTTACCGGGACAGGGTCCAACGAAAGATTATTT. Translation: CASSQVTGTGSNERLF. The CDR3 as a whole reads CASSQVTGTGSNERLFF.

This clone occurred a few times. Gene labels here are mouse ones. Coverage ceases 1 residue before the CDR3 finishes, and the germline J gene fills in the end. The gene calls are TRBV29 and TRBJ2-7; 9 bases agree with TRBD2. In germline, CDR1 is MSHET, CDR2 SYDVDS. There are 12 residues in the CDR3. The trim removed 7 bases at V and 6 bases at J, leaving 4 bases unmatched. The chain's CDR3 is CASKTGGIEQYF. The CDR3 DNA, read in part, is TGTGCTAGCAAAACTGGGGGGATTGAACAGTAC.

Turning to this clone: Germline and genes here are mouse. The CDR3 extends 1 residue past the end of the read, so its final part is completed from the germline J gene. The chain carries TRBV20 and TRBJ2-2; D remains ambiguous. The germline V gene has CDR1 GFQATS and CDR2 STVNSAI. Trimming pared 0 bases from V and 1 base from J, leaving 3 bases between. CDR3 length: 13 residues. CDR3 bases read: TGTGGTGCTAGGGAGGGAAACACCGGGCAGCTCTAC. This codes for CGAREGNTGQLY. The whole CDR3 is CGAREGNTGQLYF.

For this clone: The genes and germline here are from mouse. The CDR3 end falls 1 residue outside the read, so it is completed with the germline J gene. This chain connects TRBV5 to TRBJ2-1, with D maybe TRBD1 (7 bases). The V gene lost 0 bases and the J gene lost 0 bases, with 12 bases spanning the gap. In germline, CDR1 is LGHNA, CDR2 YNLKQL (reference sequence). This CDR3 has 17 residues. The sequenced part of the CDR3 DNA is TGTGCCAGCAGCCAAGATAGAGGGGGCCTTAACTATGCTGAGCAGTTC. Amino acid sequence: CASSQDRGGLNYAEQF. The whole CDR3 reads CASSQDRGGLNYAEQFF.

Notes on this clone: The genes and germline here are from mouse. The CDR3 DNA, read in part, is TGTGCCAGCAGCCAAGGCTGGGGGACAGAAACGCTGTAT. It codes for CASSQGWGTETLY. The CDR3, in full, reads CASSQGWGTETLYF. The chain joins TRBV5 to TRBJ2-3; 7 nucleotides match TRBD2. The read comes to an end 1 residue before the CDR3 does, leaving the germline J gene to fill in the end. V lost 1 base and J lost 4; bases outside the gene matches: 2. There are 14 residues in the CDR3. CDR1 is LGHNA, CDR2 YNLKQL, per germline (reference sequence).

As for this clone: Gene names are mouse gene names. The CDR3 end falls 1 residue outside the read, so it is completed with the germline J gene. The rearrangement joins TRBV19 to TRBJ1-1, with D perhaps TRBD1 (6 bases). The germline V and J ends were trimmed by 1 base and 0 bases, with 7 bases remaining between them. Germline loops: CDR1 FNHDT, CDR2 SITEND (reference sequence). This CDR3 has 14 amino acids. CDR3 bases read: TGTGCCAGCAGTATATCAGGGGCAAACACAGAAGTCTTC. Amino acids: CASSISGANTEVF. The full CDR3 sequence reads CASSISGANTEVFF.

Note on this clone: Gene names follow the mouse nomenclature. The read comes to an end 1 residue before the CDR3 does, leaving the germline J gene to fill in the end. The rearrangement uses TRBV5 and TRBJ2-7; D may be TRBD2 (6 bases). V dropped 0 bases and J dropped 7 bases, with 13 bases sitting between them. The CDR3 is made up of 14 amino acids. Germline lookup yields CDR1 LGHNA and CDR2 YNLKQL (reference sequence). CDR3 loop: CASSQDWGKGEQYF. The CDR3 DNA, read in part, is TGTGCCAGCAGCCAAGATTGGGGGAAGGGGGAACAGTAC.

Concerning this clone: Germline and genes here are mouse. The CDR3 end is not reached by the read, which stops 1 residue before it; the germline J gene fills it in. The chain couples TRBV13-2 to TRBJ1-2; 11 positions agree with TRBD1. CDR1 NNHNN and CDR2 SYGAGS come from the germline V gene (reference sequence). This CDR3 has 15 residues. V lost 3 bases and J lost 4; bases outside the gene matches: 5. The chain's CDR3 is CASGGTGTGGSDYTF. The sequenced part of the CDR3 DNA is TGTGCCAGCGGTGGAACCGGGACAGGGGGCTCCGACTACACC.

This clone showed up just a few times. Each gene name is a mouse one. Sequencing ends 1 residue short of the CDR3 end; the germline J gene provides the rest. The chain is built from TRBV15 and TRBJ1-4; D is perhaps TRBD1 (6 bases). V dropped 6 bases and J dropped 3 bases, with 11 bases sitting between them. The V gene's germline CDR1 is SGHND and CDR2 FRSKSL. The CDR3 is 14 residues long. The sequenced part of the CDR3 DNA is TGTGCCAGCAGGCCGGGACAACCCAACGAAAGATTATTT. Residues: CASRPGQPNERLF. The CDR3, in full, reads CASRPGQPNERLFF.

This clone showed up just a few times. The listed genes are named as in mouse. From the germline J gene comes the end of the CDR3, since the read stops 1 residue before it. V gene TRBV4 combines with J gene TRBJ2-7; 8 nucleotides align to TRBD2. V trimming: 5 bases; J trimming: 0 bases; junction bases outside the gene matches: 6. The V gene's germline CDR1 is LGHDT and CDR2 YNNKQL (reference sequence). The CDR3 spans 15 residues. CDR3 bases read: TGTGCCAGCAGCCGGGACTGGCGCAGCTCCTATGAACAGTAC. Amino acids: CASSRDWRSSYEQY. The full CDR3 reads CASSRDWRSSYEQYF.

A note on this clone: Mouse germline and gene names are used. The read ends 1 residue before the CDR3 terminus; that terminus is restored from the germline J gene. The rearrangement uses TRBV20 and TRBJ1-2; no firm D call. The CDR3 has 13 amino acids. In germline, CDR1 is GFQATS, CDR2 STVNSAI. The V end was cut by 1 base, the J end by 0 bases, with 6 bases between. CDR3 sequence: CGARAQTNSDYTF. The sequenced CDR3 bases are TGTGGTGCTAGGGCCCAGACAAACTCCGACTACACC.

Worth noting for this clone: Gene labels here are mouse ones. The sequence runs out 1 residue before the end of the CDR3; the remainder is reconstructed from the germline J gene. This chain links TRBV1 with TRBJ2-3; 10 positions match TRBD2. Unmatched junction bases numbered 2, after V lost 1 base and J lost 7 bases. CDR3 size: 14 residues. CDR1 is NSQYPW, CDR2 LRSPGD, per germline (reference sequence). This CDR3 reads CTCSAAGGAQTLYF. CDR3 bases read: TGCACCTGCAGTGCAGCTGGGGGGGCGCAAACGCTGTAT.

Remarks on this clone: Here the gene names and germline are mouse. The CDR3 end lies 1 residue beyond the end of the read and is filled in from the germline J gene. V is TRBV5 and J is TRBJ2-5, with 7 bases matching TRBD1. The CDR3 covers 14 residues. With 5 bases clipped from V and 0 bases from J, the junction kept 2 bases outside the gene matches. Germline V gives CDR1 LGHNA, CDR2 YNLKQL (reference sequence). The CDR3: CASSGTVNQDTQYF. Incomplete CDR3 DNA: TGTGCCAGCAGCGGGACAGTTAACCAAGACACCCAGTAC.

On this clone itself: The genes and germline here are from mouse. The sequence runs out 1 residue before the end of the CDR3; the remainder is reconstructed from the germline J gene. The chain combines TRBV13-2 with TRBJ2-4; 10 positions match TRBD2. This CDR3 contains 14 residues. Germline lookup yields CDR1 NNHNN and CDR2 SYGAGS (reference sequence). With V trimmed by 5 bases and J by 3 bases, 3 bases remained unmatched. CDR3 bases read: TGTGCCAGCGGCCCTGGGGGGGCGCAAAACACCTTGTAC. Protein: CASGPGGAQNTLY. The full CDR3 sequence reads CASGPGGAQNTLYF.